This T cell receptor (beta chain) was found in a study of T-cell reconstitution after alpha-beta-depleted transplantation in children. This clonotype has a count of ten or more. Its matching antigen is unknown. The study's findings and limits: Alpha-beta T cells about two months after transplant reportedly derived from several hundred expanded graft clones.

Unique molecular identifiers were incorporated when the TCRbeta library was constructed. In TCRdb, the PCR reads were re-called with MiXCR into one record per CDR3 protein. Here the sample spans approximately 1,000,000 distinct CDR3 sequences, under 30% being singletons. The V and J ends lost 0 bases and 3 bases respectively, with 7 bases between them. This CDR3 has 14 residues. Germline lookup yields CDR1 SGDLS and CDR2 YYNGEE. The TCR originated in a boy under two years old who had a stem cell transplant for SCID, so the T cells may come from the graft donor. The source was PBMCs, mostly from graft donor cells, collected 360 days after TCRalphabeta/CD19-depleted stem cell transplant. The chain recombines TRBV9 with TRBJ1-5; D is ambiguous. The CDR3 sequence: CASSVEGNNQPQHF. CDR3 DNA: TGTGCCAGCAGCGTAGAGGGCAACAATCAGCCCCAGCATTTT. The full variable domain, with the rest looked up from reference TRBV9 and TRBJ1-5, is DSGVTQTPKHLITATGQRVTLRCSPRSGDLSVYWYQQSLDQGLQFLIQYYNGEERAKGNILERFSAQQFPDLHSELNLSSLELGDSALYFCASSVEGNNQPQHFGDGTRLSIL.